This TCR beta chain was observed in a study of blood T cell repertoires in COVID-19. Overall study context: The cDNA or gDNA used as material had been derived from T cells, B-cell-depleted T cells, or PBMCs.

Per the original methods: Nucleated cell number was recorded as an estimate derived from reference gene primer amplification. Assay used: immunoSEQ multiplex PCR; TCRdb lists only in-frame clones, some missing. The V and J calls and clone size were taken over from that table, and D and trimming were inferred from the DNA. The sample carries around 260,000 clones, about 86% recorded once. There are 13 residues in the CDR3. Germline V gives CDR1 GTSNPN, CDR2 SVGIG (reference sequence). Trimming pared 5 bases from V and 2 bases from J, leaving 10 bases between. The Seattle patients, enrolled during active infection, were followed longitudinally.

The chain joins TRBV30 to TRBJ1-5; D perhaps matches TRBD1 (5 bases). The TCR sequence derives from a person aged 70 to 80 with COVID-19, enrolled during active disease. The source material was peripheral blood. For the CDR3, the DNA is TGTGCCTGGGGTATCAGGGGCAATCAGCCCCAGCATTTT. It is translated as CAWGIRGNQPQHF.